The rows below give T cell receptor beta chains drawn from one sample of a study of blood T cells in healthy people across ages. A single record per CDR3 protein comes from TCRdb applying MiXCR to the 5' RACE reads. The sample contains 1,300,000 or so distinct CDR3 sequences, almost 60% of which appear only once. Sequences were obtained from blood. The receptors originated from a young man in good health. The CDR3 runs from the conserved cysteine through the conserved F or W. Each record gives: clone size, V gene, J gene, D gene, CDR3 protein, CDR3 DNA. D genes are given only for firm matches. Size tells how often a clone was seen (once, few, many) or the class of an expanded clone, and some rows leave it out.

clone size: few
V gene: TRBV2
J gene: TRBJ1-1
D gene: NA
CDR3 protein: CASSEANSGTEAFF
CDR3 DNA: TGTGCCAGCAGTGAAGCGAATTCTGGCACTGAAGCTTTCTTT

clone size: few
V gene: TRBV5-1
J gene: TRBJ2-1
D gene: NA
CDR3 protein: CASSPLADEQFF
CDR3 DNA: TGCGCCAGCAGTCCCTTAGCGGATGAGCAGTTCTTC

clone size: NA
V gene: TRBV4-1
J gene: TRBJ1-2
D gene: NA
CDR3 protein: CASSQLPRDLYGYTF
CDR3 DNA: TGCGCCAGCAGCCAACTTCCCCGGGACCTCTATGGCTACACCTTC

clone size: NA
V gene: TRBV29-1
J gene: TRBJ2-3
D gene: TRBD1
CDR3 protein: CSVSTGTDTDTQYF
CDR3 DNA: TGCAGCGTTTCAACCGGGACAGACACAGATACGCAGTATTTT

clone size: few
V gene: TRBV29-1
J gene: TRBJ2-7
D gene: NA
CDR3 protein: CSVALRDNSYEQYF
CDR3 DNA: TGCAGCGTGGCGCTCCGGGACAATTCCTACGAGCAGTACTTC

clone size: NA
V gene: TRBV27
J gene: TRBJ2-5
D gene: TRBD2
CDR3 protein: CASSPPTSGDQGTQYF
CDR3 DNA: TGTGCCAGCAGTCCGCCGACTAGCGGGGATCAAGGGACCCAGTACTTC

clone size: NA
V gene: TRBV6-6
J gene: TRBJ2-3
D gene: TRBD1
CDR3 protein: CATLTGGADTQYF
CDR3 DNA: TGTGCCACCCTAACAGGGGGCGCAGATACGCAGTATTTT

clone size: NA
V gene: TRBV4-3
J gene: TRBJ1-6
D gene: NA
CDR3 protein: CASSRRGNSPLHF
CDR3 DNA: TGCGCCAGCAGCCGGCGCGGTAATTCACCCCTCCACTTT

clone size: NA
V gene: TRBV7-9
J gene: TRBJ1-1
D gene: NA
CDR3 protein: CASSLASQAFF
CDR3 DNA: TGTGCCAGCAGCTTAGCCTCACAAGCTTTCTTT

clone size: NA
V gene: TRBV11-2
J gene: TRBJ2-7
D gene: TRBD1
CDR3 protein: CASSLGIGDRDYYEQYF
CDR3 DNA: TGTGCCAGCAGCTTAGGTATCGGGGACAGGGATTACTACGAGCAGTACTTC

clone size: NA
V gene: TRBV6-6
J gene: TRBJ2-7
D gene: NA
CDR3 protein: CASSYSGGSTAEQYF
CDR3 DNA: TGTGCCAGCAGTTATAGTGGGGGCTCAACTGCCGAGCAGTACTTC

clone size: NA
V gene: TRBV3-1
J gene: TRBJ1-2
D gene: TRBD1
CDR3 protein: CASSPWDREDGYTF
CDR3 DNA: TGTGCCAGCAGCCCTTGGGACAGGGAGGATGGCTACACCTTC

clone size: few
V gene: TRBV6-5
J gene: TRBJ2-7
D gene: NA
CDR3 protein: CASSPGNLYEQYF
CDR3 DNA: TGTGCCAGCAGCCCCGGGAATTTATACGAGCAGTACTTC

clone size: few
V gene: TRBV7-9
J gene: TRBJ2-7
D gene: TRBD2
CDR3 protein: CASRSGTNEQYF
CDR3 DNA: TGTGCCAGCAGGTCCGGGACTAACGAGCAGTACTTC

clone size: few
V gene: TRBV10-3
J gene: TRBJ2-3
D gene: TRBD2
CDR3 protein: CAISVQAGITDTQYF
CDR3 DNA: TGTGCCATCAGTGTCCAAGCGGGGATCACAGATACGCAGTATTTT

clone size: NA
V gene: TRBV6-2/TRBV6-3
J gene: TRBJ2-4
D gene: NA
CDR3 protein: CASRPGGSQNIQYF
CDR3 DNA: TGTGCCAGCCGCCCAGGGGGGAGCCAAAACATTCAGTACTTC

clone size: few
V gene: TRBV2
J gene: TRBJ2-3
D gene: NA
CDR3 protein: CASTVPDRTTDTQYF
CDR3 DNA: TGTGCCAGTACAGTCCCGGACCGAACGACAGATACGCAGTATTTT

clone size: NA
V gene: TRBV12-3/TRBV12-4
J gene: TRBJ1-5
D gene: TRBD1
CDR3 protein: CASSRRQGSQPQHF
CDR3 DNA: TGTGCCAGCAGTCGCCGACAGGGAAGCCAGCCCCAGCATTTT

clone size: NA
V gene: TRBV14
J gene: TRBJ2-5
D gene: NA
CDR3 protein: CASSHRSLFQPQETQYF
CDR3 DNA: TGTGCCAGCAGCCACCGGAGTCTGTTTCAACCCCAAGAGACCCAGTACTTC

clone size: NA
V gene: TRBV20-1
J gene: TRBJ2-5
D gene: TRBD1
CDR3 protein: CTLIDGTVQETQYF
CDR3 DNA: TGCACCTTAATTGACGGGACAGTACAAGAGACCCAGTACTTC

clone size: many
V gene: TRBV29-1
J gene: TRBJ2-6
D gene: NA
CDR3 protein: CSVGESGANVLTF
CDR3 DNA: TGCAGCGTAGGGGAATCTGGGGCCAACGTCCTGACTTTC

clone size: NA
V gene: TRBV14
J gene: TRBJ2-3
D gene: TRBD2
CDR3 protein: CASSQGVAGITDTQYF
CDR3 DNA: TGTGCCAGCAGCCAAGGTGTAGCGGGGATCACAGATACGCAGTATTTT

clone size: few
V gene: TRBV7-2
J gene: TRBJ2-5
D gene: TRBD2
CDR3 protein: CASSPGTSVGETQYF
CDR3 DNA: TGTGCCAGCAGCCCCGGGACTAGCGTCGGAGAGACCCAGTACTTC

clone size: NA
V gene: TRBV29-1
J gene: TRBJ1-1
D gene: TRBD1
CDR3 protein: CSVGQASTSEAFF
CDR3 DNA: TGCAGCGTGGGACAGGCCTCTACCTCTGAAGCTTTCTTT

clone size: NA
V gene: TRBV10-3
J gene: TRBJ2-7
D gene: NA
CDR3 protein: CAISESVGSPSYEQYF
CDR3 DNA: TGTGCCATCAGTGAGTCAGTGGGATCCCCCTCCTACGAGCAGTACTTC

clone size: once
V gene: TRBV10-3
J gene: TRBJ2-5
D gene: NA
CDR3 protein: CAIGPQGETQETQYF
CDR3 DNA: TGTGCCATCGGGCCGCAGGGCGAGACCCAAGAGACCCAGTACTTC

clone size: NA
V gene: TRBV11-1
J gene: TRBJ2-1
D gene: TRBD1
CDR3 protein: CASSHGTGAGNEQFF
CDR3 DNA: TGTGCCAGCAGCCATGGGACAGGGGCGGGCAATGAGCAGTTCTTC

clone size: NA
V gene: TRBV20-1
J gene: TRBJ2-7
D gene: TRBD1
CDR3 protein: CSAWDRVDEQYF
CDR3 DNA: TGCAGTGCTTGGGACAGGGTCGACGAGCAGTACTTC

clone size: NA
V gene: TRBV4-2
J gene: TRBJ2-6
D gene: NA
CDR3 protein: CASSQGLGPAGGGANVLTF
CDR3 DNA: TGTGCCAGCAGCCAAGGTCTGGGTCCAGCAGGTGGAGGGGCCAACGTCCTGACTTTC

clone size: NA
V gene: TRBV4-1
J gene: TRBJ2-7
D gene: TRBD2
CDR3 protein: CASSRLLGGTYEQYF
CDR3 DNA: TGCGCCAGCAGCCGACTTCTGGGGGGGACCTACGAGCAGTACTTC

clone size: few
V gene: TRBV29-1
J gene: TRBJ1-2
D gene: TRBD1
CDR3 protein: CSSRTRDRDGYTF
CDR3 DNA: TGCAGCTCTCGCACCCGGGACAGGGATGGCTACACCTTC

clone size: NA
V gene: TRBV12-3/TRBV12-4
J gene: TRBJ2-4
D gene: TRBD1
CDR3 protein: CASSPDRASIQYF
CDR3 DNA: TGTGCCAGCAGCCCTGACAGGGCTAGCATTCAGTACTTC

clone size: NA
V gene: TRBV12-3/TRBV12-4
J gene: TRBJ1-1
D gene: NA
CDR3 protein: CASSRGTPEAFF
CDR3 DNA: TGTGCCAGCAGTCGGGGCACCCCTGAAGCTTTCTTT

clone size: few
V gene: TRBV10-3
J gene: TRBJ2-7
D gene: TRBD2
CDR3 protein: CAISVGLATYEQYF
CDR3 DNA: TGTGCCATCAGTGTAGGACTAGCGACCTACGAGCAGTACTTC

clone size: NA
V gene: TRBV20-1
J gene: TRBJ2-3
D gene: TRBD2
CDR3 protein: CSATLAATDTQYF
CDR3 DNA: TGCAGTGCTACACTAGCGGCCACAGATACGCAGTATTTT

clone size: NA
V gene: TRBV7-2
J gene: TRBJ2-3
D gene: NA
CDR3 protein: CASSLAGRRWTDTQYF
CDR3 DNA: TGTGCCAGCAGCTTAGCTGGACGCCGATGGACAGATACGCAGTATTTT

clone size: NA
V gene: TRBV6-1
J gene: TRBJ1-4
D gene: NA
CDR3 protein: CASSLTEDNEKLFF
CDR3 DNA: TGTGCCAGCAGTTTGACAGAAGATAATGAAAAACTGTTTTTT

clone size: NA
V gene: TRBV10-3
J gene: TRBJ1-1
D gene: NA
CDR3 protein: CAISDSEGLNEAFF
CDR3 DNA: TGTGCCATCAGTGATAGTGAGGGGTTAAATGAAGCTTTCTTT

clone size: few
V gene: TRBV27
J gene: TRBJ2-1
D gene: NA
CDR3 protein: CASRKGEFF
CDR3 DNA: TGTGCCAGCAGAAAGGGGGAGTTCTTC

clone size: NA
V gene: TRBV9
J gene: TRBJ2-1
D gene: NA
CDR3 protein: CASSVVGIPSSYNEQFF
CDR3 DNA: TGTGCCAGCAGCGTAGTTGGCATTCCGAGCTCCTACAATGAGCAGTTCTTC

clone size: NA
V gene: TRBV5-1
J gene: TRBJ2-3
D gene: NA
CDR3 protein: CASSLARGDGDTQYF
CDR3 DNA: TGCGCCAGCAGCTTGGCGAGGGGGGATGGAGATACGCAGTATTTT

clone size: few
V gene: TRBV7-2
J gene: TRBJ2-4
D gene: NA
CDR3 protein: CASSLVLRDIQYF
CDR3 DNA: TGTGCCAGCAGCTTAGTACTCCGGGACATTCAGTACTTC

clone size: NA
V gene: TRBV12-3/TRBV12-4
J gene: TRBJ1-1
D gene: NA
CDR3 protein: CASSPRALEAFF
CDR3 DNA: TGTGCCAGCAGTCCCAGGGCTCTTGAAGCTTTCTTT

clone size: few
V gene: TRBV10-2
J gene: TRBJ2-7
D gene: NA
CDR3 protein: CASSEQGPYEQYF
CDR3 DNA: TGCGCCAGCAGTGAACAGGGCCCCTACGAGCAGTACTTC

clone size: NA
V gene: TRBV7-2
J gene: TRBJ2-7
D gene: NA
CDR3 protein: CASSLDLIFYEQYF
CDR3 DNA: TGTGCCAGCAGCTTAGATTTGATTTTTTACGAGCAGTACTTC

clone size: few
V gene: TRBV29-1
J gene: TRBJ2-7
D gene: NA
CDR3 protein: CSVLHSYEQYF
CDR3 DNA: TGCAGCGTCCTACACAGCTACGAGCAGTACTTC

clone size: NA
V gene: TRBV6-5
J gene: TRBJ2-3
D gene: NA
CDR3 protein: CASSETGTLNTDTQYF
CDR3 DNA: TGTGCCAGCTCTGAAACAGGAACCCTTAACACAGATACGCAGTATTTT

clone size: NA
V gene: TRBV5-1
J gene: TRBJ2-5
D gene: NA
CDR3 protein: CASSFETEVVETQYF
CDR3 DNA: TGCGCCAGCAGCTTCGAGACAGAGGTGGTAGAGACCCAGTACTTC

clone size: NA
V gene: TRBV27
J gene: TRBJ2-5
D gene: NA
CDR3 protein: CASSTRDGTLETQYF
CDR3 DNA: TGTGCCAGCAGTACCCGGGACGGAACGTTAGAGACCCAGTACTTC

clone size: NA
V gene: TRBV20-1
J gene: TRBJ2-1
D gene: NA
CDR3 protein: CSARHSYNEQFF
CDR3 DNA: TGCAGTGCTAGACACAGTTACAATGAGCAGTTCTTC

clone size: NA
V gene: TRBV4-3
J gene: TRBJ2-1
D gene: NA
CDR3 protein: CASSQSGQVETQFF
CDR3 DNA: TGCGCCAGCAGCCAATCGGGGCAGGTGGAGACCCAGTTCTTC

clone size: few
V gene: TRBV27
J gene: TRBJ2-7
D gene: TRBD2
CDR3 protein: CASSYNAGGPYEQYF
CDR3 DNA: TGTGCCAGCAGTTACAATGCGGGGGGGCCCTACGAGCAGTACTTC

clone size: few
V gene: TRBV20-1
J gene: TRBJ2-1
D gene: TRBD1
CDR3 protein: CSARDRQGVNEQFF
CDR3 DNA: TGCAGTGCTAGAGATCGCCAGGGGGTTAATGAGCAGTTCTTC